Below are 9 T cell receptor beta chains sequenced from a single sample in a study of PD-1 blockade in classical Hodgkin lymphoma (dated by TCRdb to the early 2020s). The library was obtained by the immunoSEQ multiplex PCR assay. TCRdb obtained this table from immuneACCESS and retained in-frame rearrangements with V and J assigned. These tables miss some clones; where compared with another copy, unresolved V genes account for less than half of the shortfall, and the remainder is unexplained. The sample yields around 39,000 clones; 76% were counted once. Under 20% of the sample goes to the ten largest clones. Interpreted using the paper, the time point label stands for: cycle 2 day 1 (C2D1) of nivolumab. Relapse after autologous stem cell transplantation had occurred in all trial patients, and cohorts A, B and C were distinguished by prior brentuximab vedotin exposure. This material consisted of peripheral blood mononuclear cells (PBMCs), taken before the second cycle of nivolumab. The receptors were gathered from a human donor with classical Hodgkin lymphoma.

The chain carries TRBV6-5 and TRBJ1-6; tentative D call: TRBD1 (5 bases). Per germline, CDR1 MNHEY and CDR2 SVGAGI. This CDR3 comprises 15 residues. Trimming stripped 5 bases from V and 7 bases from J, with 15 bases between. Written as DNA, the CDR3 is TGTGCCAGCAGTATCCAAGGGGCTCAAAATTCACCCCTCCACTTT. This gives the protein CASSIQGAQNSPLHF.

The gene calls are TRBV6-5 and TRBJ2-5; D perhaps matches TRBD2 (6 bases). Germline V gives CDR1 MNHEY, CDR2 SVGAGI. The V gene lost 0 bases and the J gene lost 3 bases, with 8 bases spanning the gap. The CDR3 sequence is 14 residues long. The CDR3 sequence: CASSYSAGKETQYF. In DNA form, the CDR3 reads TGTGCCAGCAGTTACTCGGCGGGGAAAGAGACCCAGTACTTC.

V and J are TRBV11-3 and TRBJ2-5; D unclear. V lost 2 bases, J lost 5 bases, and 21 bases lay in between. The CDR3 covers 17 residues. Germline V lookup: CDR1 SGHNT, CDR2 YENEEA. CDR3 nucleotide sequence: TGTGCCAGCAGCTTATTGGGTAGTCGCCTGTCCAGGGAGACCCAGTACTTC. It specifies CASSLLGSRLSRETQYF.

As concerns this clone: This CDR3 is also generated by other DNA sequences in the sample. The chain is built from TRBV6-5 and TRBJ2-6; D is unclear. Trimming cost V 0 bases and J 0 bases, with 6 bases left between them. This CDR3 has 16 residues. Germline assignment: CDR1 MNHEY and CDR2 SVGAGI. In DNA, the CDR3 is TGTGCCAGCAGTTACTCGGGGATCTCTGGGGCCAACGTCCTGACTTTC. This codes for CASSYSGISGANVLTF.

The CDR3 sequence is CASSFVGETQYF. The CDR3 DNA reads TGTGCCAGCAGCTTCGTGGGAGAGACCCAGTACTTC. V and J are TRBV9 and TRBJ2-5; D is unclear. The CDR3 is 12 residues long. Trimming shortened V by 4 bases and J by 4 bases, and 8 bases separated the two germline ends. CDR1 SGDLS and CDR2 YYNGEE come from the germline V gene.

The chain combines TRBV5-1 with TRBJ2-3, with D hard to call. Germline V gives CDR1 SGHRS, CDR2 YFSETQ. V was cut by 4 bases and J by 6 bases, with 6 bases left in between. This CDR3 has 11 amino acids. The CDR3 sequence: CASSEQDTQYF. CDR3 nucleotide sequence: TGCGCCAGCAGCGAACAGGATACGCAGTATTTT.

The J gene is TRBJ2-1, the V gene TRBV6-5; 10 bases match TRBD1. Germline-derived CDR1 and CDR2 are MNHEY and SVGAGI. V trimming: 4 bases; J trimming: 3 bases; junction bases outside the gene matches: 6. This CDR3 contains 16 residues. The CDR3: CASSSIRDRGYNEQFF. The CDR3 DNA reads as TGTGCCAGCAGTTCGATCCGGGACAGGGGCTACAATGAGCAGTTCTTC.

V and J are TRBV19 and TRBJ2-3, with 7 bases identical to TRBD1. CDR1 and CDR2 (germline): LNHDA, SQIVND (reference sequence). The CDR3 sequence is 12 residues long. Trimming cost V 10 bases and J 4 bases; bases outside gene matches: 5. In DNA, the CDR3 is TGTGCCACCAGACAGGGTGCAGATACGCAGTATTTT. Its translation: CATRQGADTQYF.

CDR3 DNA sequence: TGCGCCAGCAGCACGGGACAGGGTCCCCCTCACGGCACTGAAGCTTTCTTT. It translates to CASSTGQGPPHGTEAFF. J is TRBJ1-1 and V is TRBV5-1; 9 positions match TRBD1. The CDR3 has 17 amino acids. The J segment lost 4 bases and the V segment lost 4 bases, leaving 14 bases of the junction unmatched. In germline, CDR1 is SGHRS, CDR2 YFSETQ.